The 21 T cell receptor beta chains listed next were all sequenced from one sample in a study of neoadjuvant nivolumab and ipilimumab in lung cancer. Measured with immunoSEQ multiplex PCR; TCRdb has only the in-frame clones, and not every one. The table lists some 13,000 clones, 55% to 70% of them singletons. The input for sequencing was peripheral blood, taken after neoadjuvant nivolumab, alone or with ipilimumab, at or shortly before surgery. The receptors shown here come from an adult with non-small cell lung cancer.

This clone turned up a few times. A junction boundary mismatches the germline segment, possibly from a read error. The rearrangement links TRBV7-7 to TRBJ2-5; D is uncertain. This CDR3 has 15 amino acids. CDR1 and CDR2 from the germline V gene are SSHAT and FNYEAQ (reference sequence). The CDR3 DNA is TGTGCTAGCAGCCCTACGCGGCAGCCCCAAGAGACCCAGTACTTC. Its protein is CASSPTRQPQETQYF.

This clone appeared a single time. V usage is TRBV15 and J usage is TRBJ1-1; TRBD1 might be the D (5 bases). The CDR3 is 16 residues long. V gave up 1 base and J gave up 1 base, with 13 bases separating them. Germline V gene lookup returns CDR1 LNHNV and CDR2 YYDKDF (reference sequence). The CDR3 DNA sequence: TGTGCCACCAGCAGAGGCTATGGGGACTCGAACACTGAAGCTTTCTTT. This gives the protein CATSRGYGDSNTEAFF.

There are a few counts of this clone. This chain joins TRBV29-1 and TRBJ1-5, with D tentatively TRBD1 (5 bases). V was cut by 5 bases and J by 1 base, with 9 bases left in between. The germline V gene encodes CDR1 SQVTM and CDR2 ANQGSEA. This CDR3 spans 13 amino acids. As DNA, the CDR3 is TGCAGCGTTCGGGAGGGGAGCAATCAGCCCCAGCATTTT. Protein sequence: CSVREGSNQPQHF.

This chain links TRBV9 with TRBJ2-3; 8 bases are a match to TRBD2. The length of the CDR3 is 14 residues. V was clipped by 7 bases and J by 4 bases; unmatched bases: 8. The germline gives CDR1 SGDLS, CDR2 YYNGEE. The CDR3 coding sequence is TGTGCCAGCTGTCCGGGACTAGTCTCAGATACGCAGTATTTT. Amino acid sequence: CASCPGLVSDTQYF.

The chain employs TRBV18 and TRBJ2-1; 14 bases agree with TRBD2. From germline, CDR1 is KGHSH and CDR2 LQKENI. The CDR3 consists of 16 residues. With 5 bases clipped from V and 8 bases from J, the junction kept 8 bases outside the gene matches. The CDR3 protein is CASSFSGTSGSYEQFF. DNA for the CDR3: TGTGCCAGCTCATTCTCCGGGACTAGCGGGAGCTATGAGCAGTTCTTC.

This clone was seen only a few times. The chain is built from TRBV9 and TRBJ1-1; no definite D call. The CDR3 is made up of 13 amino acids. The V and J ends lost 2 bases and 4 bases respectively, with 9 bases between them. CDR1 is SGDLS and CDR2 is YYNGEE in the germline V gene. The CDR3 sequence is CASSVSRGTEAFF. The CDR3 DNA sequence: TGTGCCAGCAGCGTCTCACGGGGCACTGAAGCTTTCTTT.

The CDR3 protein is CASSLEGYGYTF. Here the CDR3 DNA reads TGTGCCAGCAGCTTAGAGGGTTATGGCTACACCTTC. This sequence joins TRBV11-2 and TRBJ1-2; the D is unclear. The V end was cut by 0 bases, the J end by 5 bases, with 4 bases between. The CDR3 contains 12 residues. CDR1 is SGHAT, CDR2 FQNNGV, per germline.

CDR3: CASGADNTGELFF. CDR3 DNA sequence: TGTGCCTCGGGTGCAGACAACACCGGGGAGCTGTTTTTT. The rearrangement joins TRBV30 to TRBJ2-2; D is undetermined. The CDR3 spans 13 residues. The ends were cut back, 7 bases at V and 2 bases at J, with 11 bases in the middle. Germline V gene lookup returns CDR1 GTSNPN and CDR2 SVGIG (reference sequence). Supplemented by reference TRBV30 and TRBJ2-2, the full variable domain reads SQTIHQWPATLVQPVGSPLSLECTVEGTSNPNLYWYRQAAGRGLQLLFYSVGIGQISSEVPQNLSASRPQDRQFILSSKKLLLSDSGFYLCASGADNTGELFFGEGSRLTVL.

The V call is TRBV5-4, the J call TRBJ1-1; TRBD1 agrees at 9 bases. The V segment lost 4 bases and the J segment 9 bases; nucleotides outside the gene matches: 13. From germline, CDR1 is SGHNT and CDR2 YYREEE (reference sequence). The CDR3 is 15 residues long. CDR3 sequence: CASSPGQGFGSKAFF. The DNA of the CDR3 is TGTGCCAGCAGCCCCGGACAGGGGTTCGGGTCTAAAGCTTTCTTT.

The rearrangement uses TRBV7-2 and TRBJ1-2, with D possibly matching TRBD1 (6 bases). Germline V gene data show CDR1 as SGHTA and CDR2 as FQGNSA. V was trimmed by 3 bases and J by 7 bases, leaving 15 bases between them. The CDR3 extends over 14 amino acids. DNA of the CDR3: TGTGCCAGCAGCTTTGGTAACAGGGTTTTTGGCTACACCTTC. Protein product: CASSFGNRVFGYTF.

This sequence joins TRBV18 and TRBJ2-1; TRBD2 agrees at 12 bases. This CDR3 is 14 amino acids long. Germline CDR1 KGHSH, CDR2 LQKENI. The J segment lost 5 bases and the V segment lost 5 bases, leaving 1 base of the junction unmatched. The CDR3 sequence is CASSASGGDNEQFF. DNA of the CDR3: TGTGCCAGCTCAGCTAGCGGGGGGGACAATGAGCAGTTCTTC.

The chain uses TRBV5-5 and TRBJ1-2, with TRBD1 as a possible D gene (6 bases). Germline V gene data show CDR1 as SGHKS and CDR2 as YYEKEE (reference sequence). Trimming took off 4 bases at V and 11 bases at J, with 24 bases between the two ends. The CDR3 covers 15 residues. CDR3 sequence: CASSVEGGHPQLYTF. CDR3 DNA sequence: TGTGCCAGCAGCGTCGAAGGGGGACATCCCCAGCTTTACACCTTC.

The sample holds one count of this clone. V is TRBV4-2 and J is TRBJ1-2; the D gene is possibly TRBD1 (5 bases). Trimming cost V 4 bases and J 5 bases, with 17 bases left between them. This CDR3 comprises 15 residues. The germline V gene encodes CDR1 LGHNA and CDR2 YNFKEQ. The CDR3 bases are TGTGCCAGCAGCCCTCAACCGGGGGTTGGATATGGCTACACCTTC. This sequence encodes CASSPQPGVGYGYTF.

The rearrangement joins TRBV11-2 to TRBJ2-7; D is undetermined. The CDR3 is made up of 11 amino acids. Germline CDR1 is SGHAT and CDR2 is FQNNGV. The V end was cut by 6 bases, the J end by 2 bases, with 5 bases between. CDR3 sequence (DNA): TGTGCCAGCAGTTCCGCCTACGAGCAGTACTTC. This translates into CASSSAYEQYF.

The table lists this clone with a few counts. The chain is built from TRBV6-1 and TRBJ2-5; no clear D. The CDR3 runs 10 residues. Trimming shortened V by 3 bases and J by 5 bases, and 1 base separated the two germline ends. Per the germline V gene, CDR1 is MNHNS and CDR2 is SASEGT. This CDR3 reads CASSDETQYF. In DNA form, the CDR3 reads TGTGCCAGCAGTGACGAGACCCAGTACTTC.

This clone is deemed medium-sized. The chain combines TRBV23-1 with TRBJ1-5; 7 positions agree with TRBD1. Being an ORF, TRBV23-1 has a function that is uncertain. V shed 7 bases, J shed 0 bases, and the junction held 9 bases outside the gene matches. The CDR3 sequence is 16 residues long. The CDR3 reads CASIRDRVYSNQPQHF. The CDR3 region has the DNA TGCGCCAGCATTAGGGACAGAGTGTATAGCAATCAGCCCCAGCATTTT.

V and J are TRBV6-5 and TRBJ1-1; D unclear. With 4 bases removed from V and 0 bases from J, the gap between germline ends came to 6 bases. There are 13 residues in the CDR3. CDR1 is MNHEY and CDR2 is SVGAGI in the germline V gene. The CDR3 sequence: CASSSKLNTEAFF. The CDR3 DNA reads as TGTGCCAGCAGTTCTAAGCTGAACACTGAAGCTTTCTTT.

V is TRBV18 and J is TRBJ2-3, with unresolved D. The germline V and J ends were trimmed by 6 bases and 0 bases, with 7 bases remaining between them. The CDR3 sequence is 13 residues long. CDR1 and CDR2 from the germline V gene are KGHSH and LQKENI. In DNA, the CDR3 is TGTGCCAGCTCCCCTACTAGCACAGATACGCAGTATTTT. Encoded protein: CASSPTSTDTQYF.

CDR3 bases: TGCAGCGTTGGTCAGGGGTCGTTTTATGGCTACACCTTC. It is translated as CSVGQGSFYGYTF. The chain recombines TRBV29-1 with TRBJ1-2, with TRBD1 as a possible D gene (6 bases). CDR1 and CDR2 from the germline V gene are SQVTM and ANQGSEA. The CDR3 is 13 residues long. Trimming left V 4 bases short and J 5 bases short, with 14 bases between.

This clone was counted a few times. The chain uses TRBV11-3 and TRBJ2-5, with 7 bases fitting TRBD1. This CDR3 has 14 amino acids. Trimming cost V 0 bases and J 7 bases; bases outside gene matches: 5. In germline, CDR1 is SGHNT, CDR2 YENEEA. CDR3 sequence reads: CASSLDRDSGTQYF. The CDR3 DNA sequence: TGTGCCAGCAGCTTAGATAGGGACAGCGGGACCCAGTACTTC.

The genes are TRBV6-5 and TRBJ2-7; D not certain. The CDR3 loop spans 15 amino acids. V lost 6 bases and J 4 bases, leaving 19 bases between the germline ends. Germline CDR1 is MNHEY and CDR2 is SVGAGI. In DNA form, the CDR3 reads TGTGCCAGCAGCCTGGATCCACTGGGTCGGTACGAGCAGTACTTC. Its translation: CASSLDPLGRYEQYF.